This T cell receptor beta chain was documented in a study of T cell responses to AZD1222 COVID-19 vaccine. Trimming left V 5 bases short and J 5 bases short, with 27 bases between. CDR1 is SQVTM and CDR2 is ANQGSEA in the germline V gene. There are 17 residues in the CDR3. This clone was seen only once. TCRdb's table, derived via immunoSEQ multiplex PCR, lists solely in-frame clones and lacks some. The table includes some 170,000 clones, 88% detected once. The source is an adult who received the AZD1222 COVID-19 vaccine. This specimen was peripheral blood, taken 28 days after the second AZD1222 dose. The genes are TRBV29-1 and TRBJ1-1; D perhaps matches TRBD1 (6 bases). The CDR3 here is CSVHPSPTGMRKTEAFF. CDR3 DNA sequence: TGCAGCGTTCACCCCTCCCCAACAGGGATGAGGAAAACTGAAGCTTTCTTT.